What follows are 10 T cell receptor beta chains derived from one specimen sequenced in a study of T cells in Graves' hyperthyroidism and ophthalmopathy. TCR beta CDR3 regions were amplified from RNA. First-round RT-PCR targeting the TCR CDR3 was performed with the HTBI primer set. TCRdb re-analysed the multiplex PCR reads in MiXCR, keeping a single row per CDR3 protein. The sample lists about 700,000 distinct CDR3 sequences; approximately 14% were seen once. Material for sequencing was blood. The receptors here all came from a woman aged 18 to 35 with Graves' hyperthyroidism.

Ten or more counts support this clonotype. CDR3 amino acids: CAWSAKGQTNQPQHF. In nucleotides, the CDR3 is TGTGCCTGGAGTGCCAAGGGACAGACCAATCAGCCCCAGCATTTT. The chain has TRBV30 and TRBJ1-5; 7 nucleotides align to TRBD1. V was clipped by 1 base and J by 3 bases; unmatched bases: 6. The CDR3 sequence is 15 residues long. CDR1 and CDR2 (germline): GTSNPN, SVGIG (reference sequence). Complete variable domain (other parts from reference TRBV30 and TRBJ1-5): SQTIHQWPATLVQPVGSPLSLECTVEGTSNPNLYWYRQAAGRGLQLLFYSVGIGQISSEVPQNLSASRPQDRQFILSSKKLLLSDSGFYLCAWSAKGQTNQPQHFGDGTRLSIL.

This clonotype was seen only a few times. J is TRBJ1-3 and V is TRBV19, with D unresolved. CDR3 size: 13 residues. The V gene's germline CDR1 is LNHDA and CDR2 SQIVND (reference sequence). V dropped 10 bases and J dropped 0 bases, with 10 bases sitting between them. The CDR3 DNA sequence: TGTGCCACGGGAGTAAGCTCTGGAAACACCATATATTTT. Residues: CATGVSSGNTIYF.

This clonotype occurred many times. The V call is TRBV11-1, the J call TRBJ2-1, with a possible D match to TRBD2 (6 bases). The CDR3 totals 15 residues. The ends were cut back, 5 bases at V and 7 bases at J, with 18 bases in the middle. CDR1 is SGHAT and CDR2 is FQDESV in the germline V gene (reference sequence). CDR3 DNA: TGTGCCAGCAGCCTAGACGCAGCGGGTATTAATGAGCAGTTCTTC. This gives the protein CASSLDAAGINEQFF.

In its sample, this clonotype was seen many times. CDR3 coding DNA: TGTGCCAGCAGCTTCAACAGGGGGCTTTTAAGAACTGAAGCTTTCTTT. Encoded protein: CASSFNRGLLRTEAFF. The chain is built from TRBV7-8 and TRBJ1-1; 9 positions agree with TRBD1. The ends lost 3 bases at V and 5 bases at J; junction bases unmatched: 10. The CDR3 is made up of 16 amino acids. The germline CDR1 and CDR2 sequences are SGHVS and FQNEAQ.

This clonotype was counted ten times or more. This chain links TRBV7-3 with TRBJ2-1; TRBD2 matches at 9 bases. The V gene end was trimmed by 5 bases and the J gene end by 0 bases; junction bases not matched to a gene: 5. CDR1 and CDR2 (germline): SGHTA, FQGTGA. The CDR3 is 16 amino acids. CDR3 sequence reads: CASSRLAGSSYNEQFF. The DNA for the CDR3 is TGTGCCAGCAGCCGTCTAGCGGGGAGCTCCTACAATGAGCAGTTCTTC.

In this sample, this clonotype turned up a few times. V gene TRBV7-9 combines with J gene TRBJ1-4, with D tentatively TRBD1 (5 bases). Germline V gives CDR1 SEHNR, CDR2 FQNEAQ (reference sequence). V was trimmed by 4 bases and J by 7 bases, leaving 13 bases between them. This CDR3 comprises 14 residues. This chain's CDR3 is CASSSPGLGEKLFF. CDR3 nucleotide sequence: TGTGCCAGCAGCTCGCCGGGACTTGGTGAAAAACTGTTTTTT.

The sample holds a few counts of this clonotype. The V gene is TRBV7-2, the J gene TRBJ2-3, with TRBD2 matching over 10 bases. V lost 6 bases and J lost 5; bases outside the gene matches: 11. The CDR3 spans 16 residues. Germline CDR1 SGHTA, CDR2 FQGNSA. CDR3 protein: CASSPQAGGRGDTQYF. Here the CDR3 DNA reads TGTGCCAGCAGTCCTCAAGCGGGAGGGCGAGGAGATACGCAGTATTTT.

This clonotype appeared many times. One junction end disagrees with the germline gene, perhaps due to a read error. The chain couples TRBV6-5 to TRBJ2-1; D is unresolved. The CDR3 has 14 residues. The V gene's germline CDR1 is MNHEY and CDR2 SVGAGI. This CDR3 reads CASSYSGARNEQLF. The CDR3 DNA reads TGTGCCAGCAGTTACTCAGGAGCACGGAATGAGCAGCTCTTC.

This clonotype was seen more than once but under ten times. V and J are TRBV13 and TRBJ1-1; no clear D gene. Germline CDR1 is PRHDT and CDR2 is FYEKMQ (reference sequence). The V and J ends lost 3 bases and 5 bases respectively, with 13 bases between them. The CDR3 contains 14 residues. The CDR3 region is CASSFAYRGTEAFF. The CDR3 DNA sequence: TGTGCCAGCAGCTTCGCCTACCGAGGGACTGAAGCTTTCTTT.

This clonotype occurred a few times. The chain joins TRBV5-4 to TRBJ2-7; D is perhaps TRBD1 (6 bases). The CDR3 runs 15 residues. Trimming shortened V by 0 bases and J by 3 bases, and 13 bases separated the two germline ends. The germline CDR1 and CDR2 sequences are SGHNT and YYREEE (reference sequence). The CDR3 sequence is CASSLESGEFYEQYF. The CDR3 DNA follows: TGTGCCAGCAGCTTGGAGTCAGGGGAATTCTACGAGCAGTACTTC.